This T cell receptor (beta chain) was captured in a study of T-cell reconstitution after alpha-beta-depleted transplantation in children. The CDR3 is 15 amino acids. Trimming removed 6 bases from V and 2 bases from J; junction bases left unmatched: 2. This clonotype came up many times. Preparation of the TCRbeta library used unique molecular identifiers. TCRdb passed the PCR reads through MiXCR, listing each CDR3 protein once. The sample has more than 85,000 distinct CDR3 sequences; under 13% are singletons. The starting material was PBMCs from the stem cell graft donor, obtained from the stem cell graft. The V and J genes are TRBV12-3 or TRBV12-4 and TRBJ2-6; 9 bases match TRBD1. This sequence originates from a human donor who donated a stem cell graft to a child with acute lymphoblastic leukemia. The CDR3 coding sequence is TGTGCCAGCAGGACAGGGGGTACTGGGGCCAACGTCCTGACTTTC. This sequence encodes CASRTGGTGANVLTF.